This TCR beta chain was sequenced for a study of untreated major depressive disorder (dated by TCRdb to 2017 to 2018). The study in broad terms: This cross-sectional case-control study compared T cell phenotype and TCR repertoire between antidepressant-free major depressive disorder patients and individually matched non-depressed controls. The TCRbeta sequencing followed up on differences in Vbeta 5.1, Vbeta 11 and Vbeta 22 usage that flow cytometry had shown in the whole cohort.

This clone was detected a few times. There is no known antigen for this receptor. No qualities accompany the bases; no much larger clone lies one base away. The CDR3, from cysteine to phenylalanine, totals 13 residues. Just CDR3 DNA is preserved here, 39 bases in frame from base 1. The V and J ends are trimmed by 1 base and 4 bases, leaving 6 bases between them. The germline V gene provides CDR1 SGHVS and CDR2 FNYEAQ. The Qiagen DNeasy Blood and Tissue Kit was used to extract total genomic DNA from the purified CD4+ T cells. Using immunoSEQ immunosequencing protocols, the TCRbeta CDR3 region, as defined by IMGT, was amplified and sequenced. The paper's data handling went like this. The immunoSEQ service preprocessed the raw sequence data to correct PCR and sequencing errors. The sequence data were imported into the immunoSEQ Analyzer and were further analyzed using VDJtools v1.0.7. The paired Wilcoxon signed-rank test was used to test differences between patients and controls. TCRdb obtained this table from immuneACCESS and retained in-frame rearrangements with V and J assigned. These tables miss some clones; where compared with another copy, unresolved V genes account for less than half of the shortfall, and the remainder is unexplained. V and J calls and clone size are as listed in that table; D and trimming were resolved from the DNA. The sample table records about 18,000 clones; more than 75% of these occur just once. Roughly 0.82% of the sample is taken by the ten largest.

What the study reported, not specific to this receptor: In every sequenced subject, all of the top five TRBV05-01 clones were private clones. In the sequencing data, TRBV25-01 and TRBV02-01 usage matched the flow-cytometry pattern without reaching statistical significance. Higher TRBV05-01 (Vbeta 5.1) usage among CD4+ T cells of depressed patients compared with controls was confirmed by sequencing, with p = 0.040 in a one-tailed test. Because of strict matching and exclusion criteria, the study sample was comparatively small, which limits how generalizable the findings are. For the sequencing comparisons, one-tailed planned tests were applied to only three Vbeta families that had been selected in advance.

For sex, age, current smoking status and body mass index, every depressed patient had a pairwise-matched non-depressed control. Every participant in the study was of European descent. Controls had no mood disorder either currently or in their lifetime and had a Quick Inventory of Depressive Symptoms-Self Report score of 5 or lower. Participants were excluded if they had major medical conditions, Axis I/II comorbidities, regular medication or illicit drug use, or weekly alcohol intake above 100 g. Approximately 30 ml of peripheral blood was drawn into EDTA tubes from each participant. Thawed PBMCs underwent magnetic negative selection with the BD IMag Human CD4 T Lymphocyte Enrichment Set to purify CD4+ T cells. The CD4+ enrichment method typically yielded 90% to 95% purity as confirmed by flow cytometry. A subgroup of a few case-control pairs, selected blind to chemokine receptor expression and flow-cytometric repertoire skewing results, was subjected to TCRbeta sequencing. All blood samples were collected in the morning at 8:00 a.m., and PBMCs were isolated by Ficoll-Hypaque gradient centrifugation. PBMCs were cryopreserved by gradual cooling to -80°C and stored in liquid nitrogen until assayed.

The chain couples TRBV7-6 to TRBJ2-3, with the identity of the D gene unclear. The TCR originated in a woman under 40 in good health. The sequenced sample consisted of CD4+ T cells from PBMCs. The CDR3 has the sequence CASSLDGPDTQYF. The DNA sequence is as follows: TGTGCCAGCAGCTTAGACGGTCCAGATACGCAGTATTTT.